A single sample gave rise to the 10 T cell receptor beta chains below, sequenced in a study of prognosis after radiotherapy for stage I lung cancer. Multiplex PCR, run in two rounds, amplified TCR beta CDR3 from genomic DNA. With primers specific to each TRBV and TRBJ gene, the first-round PCR was performed. TCRdb passed the multiplex PCR reads through MiXCR, listing each CDR3 protein once. The sample comprises approximately 17,000 distinct CDR3 sequences, around 40% of which are singletons, and roughly 37% rests with the top ten. This sample comprised PBMCs, obtained before or after stereotactic body radiation therapy (not recorded which). The source is a donor over 45 with non-small cell lung cancer.

V gene TRBV7-2 combines with J gene TRBJ1-2; no clear D gene. Trimming shortened V by 1 base and J by 4 bases, and 16 bases separated the two germline ends. This CDR3 spans 16 amino acids. In germline, CDR1 is SGHTA, CDR2 FQGNSA. CDR3 amino acids: CASSLVGGVRIYGYTF. DNA for the CDR3: TGTGCCAGCAGCTTAGTGGGCGGGGTGCGGATCTATGGCTACACCTTC. Full variable domain (remainder filled in from reference TRBV7-2 and TRBJ1-2): GAGVSQSPSNKVTEKGKDVELRCDPISGHTALYWYRQSLGQGLEFLIYFQGNSAPDKSGLPSDRFSAERTGGSVSTLTIQRTQQEDSAVYLCASSLVGGVRIYGYTFGSGTRLTVV.

V is TRBV11-2 and J is TRBJ2-1; D ambiguous. CDR1 and CDR2 (germline): SGHAT, FQNNGV. Trimming removed 7 bases at V and 6 bases at J, with 19 bases between. CDR3 length: 15 amino acids. The CDR3 is CASITPRVGFNEQFF. DNA for the CDR3: TGTGCCAGCATTACCCCTCGGGTGGGTTTCAATGAGCAGTTCTTC.

This clonotype is deemed medium-sized. The chain is built from TRBV7-2 and TRBJ2-7, with 8 bases fitting TRBD2. The CDR3 has 15 residues. Germline V lookup: CDR1 SGHTA, CDR2 FQGNSA. The trim removed 5 bases at V and 0 bases at J, leaving 6 bases unmatched. DNA of the CDR3: TGTGCCAGCAGCAGAACTAGCGGTAGCTCCTACGAGCAGTACTTC. Translating gives CASSRTSGSSYEQYF.

The chain joins TRBV6-1 to TRBJ2-7, with D maybe TRBD2 (5 bases). CDR3 length equals 16 residues. Looked up from germline, CDR1 is MNHNS and CDR2 is SASEGT. V lost 4 bases to trimming and J lost 4 bases, with 20 bases between them. This chain's CDR3 is CASSVRGTSRGYEQYF. The CDR3 nucleotides are TGTGCCAGCAGTGTCCGGGGTACCAGCCGGGGTTACGAGCAGTACTTC.

A note on this clonotype: This may stem from a read error, because a much larger clone lies one nucleotide away. The gene calls are TRBV6-2 or TRBV6-3 and TRBJ1-2, with D tentatively TRBD1 (5 bases). The CDR3 has 14 residues. The V gene lost 7 bases and the J gene lost 4 bases, with 16 bases spanning the gap. Germline CDR1 is MNHEY and CDR2 is SVGEGT. CDR3 nucleotide sequence: TGTGCCAGCATGCCTTTGGGGGAAAGCTATGGCTACACCTTC. Translation gives CASMPLGESYGYTF.

The chain employs TRBV15 and TRBJ2-2, with TRBD2 matching 10 bases. The CDR3 loop spans 15 amino acids. The V and J ends lost 4 bases and 6 bases, in that order; junction bases with no gene match: 5. Germline V gene sequence: CDR1 LNHNV, CDR2 YYDKDF (reference sequence). CDR3 amino acids: CATSTRLAGAGELFF. For the CDR3, the DNA is TGTGCCACCAGCACCAGACTAGCGGGTGCCGGGGAGCTGTTTTTT.

Many counts were recorded for this clonotype. This chain connects TRBV5-1 to TRBJ2-1; D ambiguous. V shed 4 bases and J shed 8 bases, with 10 bases lying between them. CDR1 and CDR2 from the germline V gene are SGHRS and YFSETQ. The CDR3 runs to 12 residues. The CDR3 DNA follows: TGCGCCAGCAGCGCCCAATTGGATGAGCAGTTCTTC. Its translation is CASSAQLDEQFF. Drawing the rest from reference TRBV5-1 and TRBJ2-1, the complete variable domain is KAGVTQTPRYLIKTRGQQVTLSCSPISGHRSVSWYQQTPGQGLQFLFEYFSETQRNKGNFPGRFSGRQFSNSRSEMNVSTLELGDSALYLCASSAQLDEQFFGPGTRLTVL.

By its share, this clonotype is large. The chain is built from TRBV7-2 and TRBJ1-2; D possibly corresponds to TRBD1 (5 bases). V was clipped by 3 bases and J by 8 bases, with 10 bases between them. Germline V CDR1 and CDR2: SGHTA, FQGNSA. CDR3 length: 12 residues. The CDR3 nucleotides read TGTGCCAGCAGCTTGTCAGGGACGGGCTACACCTTC. This encodes CASSLSGTGYTF.

This clonotype was counted ten times or more. This chain connects TRBV20-1 to TRBJ2-7; either TRBD1 or TRBD2 may supply D (6 bases each). Trimming took off 0 bases at V and 4 bases at J, with 19 bases between the two ends. Germline loops: CDR1 DFQATT, CDR2 SNEGSKA (reference sequence). This CDR3 region has 16 residues. CDR3 in DNA: TGCAGTGCTAGAGATCTCGGGTACGGGGGCGGTTACGAGCAGTACTTC. It specifies CSARDLGYGGGYEQYF.

This clonotype was seen many times. This sequence joins TRBV6-9 and TRBJ2-5; maybe TRBD1 (5 bases). In germline, CDR1 is MNHGY, CDR2 SVAAGI. V was clipped by 2 bases and J by 5 bases, with 15 bases between them. The CDR3 consists of 15 residues. In DNA, the CDR3 is TGTGCCAGCAGTTATGTTGTAGGGGTAGGGGAGACCCAGTACTTC. Protein sequence: CASSYVVGVGETQYF.